This TCR beta chain was sequenced during a study of post-analysis software for immune sequencing data. General study points: The study found TRBV5-6, TRBV5-1 and TRBV20-1 among roughly 5 TRBV segments more frequent in patients than controls. Patients with multiple sclerosis recorded significantly lower normalized Chao1 diversity than controls, the study found.

The trim removed 3 bases at V and 5 bases at J, leaving 6 bases unmatched. CDR3 size: 14 residues. Unique-molecular-identifier-tagged TCR beta cDNA libraries were used. From the PCR reads, TCRdb called clonotypes with MiXCR, one entry per CDR3 protein. The sample lists roughly 800,000 distinct CDR3 sequences; 53% were seen once. As to this clonotype: Its target is not known.

The sequence derives from a girl aged 5-17 years with multiple sclerosis. J is TRBJ2-5 and V is TRBV12-3 or TRBV12-4; 7 bases line up with TRBD1. Sequencing input: blood. In DNA form, the CDR3 reads TGTGCCAGCAGTTTGCACAGGGGCCGGGAGACCCAGTACTTC. Amino acids: CASSLHRGRETQYF.